The rows below give T cell receptor beta chains drawn from one sample of a study of blood T cell repertoires in COVID-19. TCRdb keeps only in-frame clones here, not all; method: immunoSEQ multiplex PCR. The table shows over 85,000 clones, with about 85% occurring only once. Input material: peripheral blood. The receptors originated from a man in his fifties with active COVID-19. CDR3s include the opening cysteine and the closing phenylalanine or tryptophan. A D gene is named only where the DNA matches it firmly. Clone size is not always given. Where it is, it says once, few, many or a class for expanded clones.

V	D	size	J	CDR3	DNA
TRBV4-1	TRBD2	NA	TRBJ2-3	CASSQGSGGSASTDTQYF	TGCGCCAGCAGCCAGGGTAGCGGGGGCTCGGCTAGCACAGATACGCAGTATTTT
TRBV5-4	TRBD1	NA	TRBJ1-5	CASSLQGSNQPQHF	TGTGCCAGCAGCTTACAGGGGAGCAATCAGCCCCAGCATTTT
TRBV9	TRBD2	once	TRBJ2-1	CASSVEKGLGYNEQFF	TGTGCCAGCAGCGTAGAAAAGGGACTAGGTTACAATGAGCAGTTCTTC
TRBV6-1	NA	NA	TRBJ1-3	CASSDRRPSSGNTIYF	TGTGCCAGCAGTGATCGGCGGCCGAGCTCTGGAAACACCATATATTTT
TRBV19	TRBD2	NA	TRBJ2-1	CASSPGLAGFEQFF	TGTGCCAGTAGTCCGGGACTAGCGGGGTTTGAGCAGTTCTTC
TRBV9	NA	once	TRBJ2-3	CASSVESDTQYF	TGTGCCAGCAGCGTAGAATCGGATACGCAGTATTTT
TRBV5-1	TRBD1	NA	TRBJ2-5	CASSPPRGTGGDVSETQYF	TGCGCCAGCAGCCCCCCCCGTGGGACAGGGGGCGATGTGTCAGAGACCCAGTACTTC
TRBV7-2	NA	NA	TRBJ1-1	CASSLGEAGEAFF	TGTGCCAGCAGCTTAGGTGAGGCGGGAGAAGCTTTCTTT
TRBV6-1	TRBD2	NA	TRBJ2-7	CASSDGGGVLEQYF	TGTGCCAGCAGTGACGGCGGGGGGGTCCTGGAGCAGTACTTC
TRBV2	TRBD2	NA	TRBJ2-4	CASSEAGAGGAKNIQYF	TGTGCCAGCAGTGAAGCCGGGGCGGGGGGAGCCAAAAACATTCAGTACTTC
TRBV5-5	NA	once	TRBJ2-7	CASSFNPSRAYEQYF	TGTGCCAGCAGCTTTAATCCATCTCGAGCCTACGAGCAGTACTTC
TRBV5-6	TRBD2	NA	TRBJ2-7	CASSLASGGINEQYF	TGTGCCAGCAGCTTGGCCAGCGGGGGGATCAACGAGCAGTACTTC
TRBV19	TRBD1	NA	TRBJ2-3	CASSRTGMNTQYF	TGTGCCAGTTCTAGGACAGGGATGAATACGCAGTATTTT
TRBV7-9	NA	NA	TRBJ2-2	CASSLQAGTGELFF	TGTGCCAGCAGCTTACAGGCGGGAACCGGGGAGCTGTTTTTT
TRBV3-1/TRBV3-2	NA	once	TRBJ1-5	CASSQERFGGRGQDSNQPQHF	TGTGCCAGCAGCCAAGAAAGGTTCGGAGGCAGGGGCCAAGATAGCAATCAGCCCCAGCATTTT
TRBV18	TRBD1	NA	TRBJ2-7	CASSPRTGAIYEQYF	TGTGCCAGCTCACCACGGACAGGGGCTATTTACGAGCAGTACTTC
TRBV7-2	NA	once	TRBJ2-7	CASSPLPGTLSYEQYF	TGTGCCAGCAGCCCTCTCCCCGGGACTCTATCCTACGAGCAGTACTTC
TRBV5-1	NA	NA	TRBJ1-1	CASSPVPRMEGTEAFF	TGCGCCAGCAGCCCCGTGCCTCGGATGGAGGGCACTGAAGCTTTCTTT